One T cell receptor beta chain is described in this entry. This CDR3 region has 12 residues. CDR1 is SGHRS and CDR2 is YFSETQ in the germline V gene. Trimming took 0 bases from V and 9 from J, leaving 7 bases between them. The sample originates from a study of blood T cell repertoires in COVID-19. Across the whole study: Sites in the United States, Italy and Spain provided acute and convalescent COVID-19 samples.

Libraries were prepared by immunoSEQ multiplex PCR; TCRdb keeps only in-frame clonotypes and omits some of them. The sample has some 250,000 clones; approximately 80% are singletons. The clonotype was recovered from a woman aged 55-70 years with active or convalescent COVID-19. The chain links TRBV5-1 to TRBJ2-1; D unresolved. The sequenced material came from peripheral blood. This CDR3 reads CASSLAGTEQFF. The CDR3 DNA sequence: TGCGCCAGCAGCTTGGCAGGTACTGAGCAGTTCTTC.